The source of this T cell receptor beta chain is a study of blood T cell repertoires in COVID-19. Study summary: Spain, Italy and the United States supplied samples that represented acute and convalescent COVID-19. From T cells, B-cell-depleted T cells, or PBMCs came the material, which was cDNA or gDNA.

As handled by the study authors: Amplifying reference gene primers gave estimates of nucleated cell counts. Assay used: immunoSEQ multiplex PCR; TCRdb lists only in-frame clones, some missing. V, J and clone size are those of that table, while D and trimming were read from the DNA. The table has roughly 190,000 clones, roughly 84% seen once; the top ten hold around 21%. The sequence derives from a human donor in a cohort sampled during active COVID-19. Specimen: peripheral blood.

CDR3 residues: CASSLDTQETQYF. CDR3 nucleotides: TGCGCCAGCAGCCTTGACACCCAAGAGACCCAGTACTTC. The chain couples TRBV5-1 to TRBJ2-5; D is unresolved. CDR1 is SGHRS and CDR2 is YFSETQ in the germline V gene. Trimming removed 4 bases from V and 1 base from J, with 8 bases in between. CDR3 length equals 13 residues. The full variable domain, completed using reference TRBV5-1 and TRBJ2-5, is KAGVTQTPRYLIKTRGQQVTLSCSPISGHRSVSWYQQTPGQGLQFLFEYFSETQRNKGNFPGRFSGRQFSNSRSEMNVSTLELGDSALYLCASSLDTQETQYFGPGTRLLVL.